A single sample is the source of the 21 T cell receptor beta chains below, sequenced in a study of T cell repertoires in cytomegalovirus infection. TCRdb re-called the reads with MiXCR, one entry per CDR3 protein. The profile shows under 250,000 distinct CDR3 sequences, over 9% of them singletons. Sequenced input: PBMCs. The origin of the receptors is a human donor in good health (CMV status not recorded). Some clones in this sample may be carry-over from other donors' samples.

This clonotype has a count of ten or more. The chain is built from TRBV7-6 and TRBJ2-2; 10 bases match TRBD2. The CDR3 consists of 16 residues. J lost 2 bases, V lost 5 bases, and 5 bases had no gene match. Germline CDR1 is SGHVS and CDR2 is FNYEAQ. The DNA of the CDR3 is TGTGCCAGCAGCGTCGGACTAGCGGAAAACACCGGGGAGCTGTTTTTT. This gives the protein CASSVGLAENTGELFF.

This clonotype was seen repeatedly, ten times or more. The CDR3, as DNA: TGTGCCAGCAGTCCAGGGGTTGTTGGTCAGCCCCAGCATTTT. This sequence encodes CASSPGVVGQPQHF. This chain uses TRBV12-3 or TRBV12-4 with TRBJ1-5, with D perhaps matching TRBD1 (6 bases). The CDR3 is 14 residues long. The V and J ends lost 5 bases and 6 bases respectively, with 14 bases between them.

The chain has TRBV5-1 and TRBJ2-1; no definite D call. The V end was cut by 4 bases, the J end by 10 bases, with 12 bases between. The CDR3 consists of 12 residues. Germline loops: CDR1 SGHRS, CDR2 YFSETQ. The CDR3 nucleotides read TGCGCCAGCAGCCTCGGCAACTCCGAGCAGTTCTTC. Encoded protein: CASSLGNSEQFF.

This clonotype was recorded at least ten times. The V and J genes are TRBV12-3 or TRBV12-4 and TRBJ2-7; 12 bases map to TRBD2. The CDR3 runs to 16 residues. The trim removed 6 bases at V and 3 bases at J, leaving 9 bases unmatched. The CDR3 loop reads CASSRLAGVDLYEQYF. CDR3 sequence (DNA): TGTGCCAGCAGCCGACTAGCGGGGGTAGACCTCTACGAGCAGTACTTC.

This clonotype showed up just a few times. The genes are TRBV28 and TRBJ2-7; possible D gene TRBD2, 5 bases. V was clipped by 5 bases and J by 0 bases, with 11 bases between them. Germline lookup yields CDR1 MDHEN and CDR2 SYDVKM. The CDR3 contains 14 residues. The DNA for the CDR3 is TGTGCCAGCAGTGTACCGGGAAGCTCCTACGAGCAGTACTTC. Translation: CASSVPGSSYEQYF.

The chain employs TRBV11-2 and TRBJ1-4, with 8 nucleotides matching TRBD1. The CDR3 loop spans 16 amino acids. V shed 5 bases, J shed 6 bases, and the junction held 11 bases outside the gene matches. The germline CDR1 and CDR2 sequences are SGHAT and FQNNGV. The CDR3 sequence: CASSTKRTGRHEKLFF. CDR3 nucleotides: TGTGCCAGCAGCACAAAAAGGACAGGGCGGCATGAAAAACTGTTTTTT.

The V gene is TRBV9, the J gene TRBJ2-7; D unclear. CDR1 and CDR2 from the germline V gene are SGDLS and YYNGEE. The CDR3 has 14 amino acids. Trimming removed 1 base at V and 3 bases at J, with 11 bases between. The CDR3 sequence: CASSVSEPDYEQYF. The CDR3, as DNA: TGTGCCAGCAGCGTATCTGAGCCAGACTACGAGCAGTACTTC.

This clonotype was observed many times. The chain is built from TRBV19 and TRBJ2-2, with 9 positions matching TRBD1. CDR3 length: 16 residues. Unmatched junction bases numbered 6, after V lost 3 bases and J lost 4 bases. CDR1 is LNHDA, CDR2 SQIVND, per germline (reference sequence). The CDR3 coding sequence is TGTGCCAGTAGTATTAGTGGACAGGGGCCCACCGGGGAGCTGTTTTTT. Protein product: CASSISGQGPTGELFF.

Ten or more counts support this clonotype. V and J are TRBV4-1 and TRBJ1-5; D is uncertain. CDR3 length equals 14 residues. Germline V CDR1 and CDR2: MGHRA, YSYEKL. V was shortened by 3 bases and J by 6 bases, with 12 bases between the two germline ends. The CDR3 region has the DNA TGCGCCAGCAGCCAGACCATTCAGGCTCAGCCCCAGCATTTT. Translating gives CASSQTIQAQPQHF.

V is TRBV12-3 or TRBV12-4 and J is TRBJ2-5; D is uncertain. Deletions cut 3 bases from V and 5 bases from J, with 10 bases between. This CDR3 is built from 13 residues. The CDR3 bases are TGTGCCAGCAGTTTTAAGTTGGGGGAGACCCAGTACTTC. This gives the protein CASSFKLGETQYF.

In its sample, this clonotype was seen many times. CDR3 DNA sequence: TGTGCCAGCAGCTTTATCAATGAGCAGTTCTTC. Translation: CASSFINEQFF. The chain recombines TRBV11-2 with TRBJ2-1; no clear D. Germline V gene sequence: CDR1 SGHAT, CDR2 FQNNGV. The CDR3 has 11 residues. Trimming stripped 3 bases from V and 6 bases from J, with 3 bases between.

This clonotype appeared many times. This chain joins TRBV28 and TRBJ2-7; a possible D gene is TRBD2 (5 bases). CDR3 length: 13 amino acids. Germline CDR1 is MDHEN and CDR2 is SYDVKM. V dropped 5 bases and J dropped 4 bases, with 12 bases sitting between them. The CDR3 DNA reads TGTGCCAGCAGTGACAATTCGGGGTACGAGCAGTACTTC. Encoded protein: CASSDNSGYEQYF.

The sample holds many counts of this clonotype. The chain has TRBV7-2 and TRBJ2-4; 10 nucleotides match TRBD1. Losses at the gene ends were 3 bases for V and 9 bases for J; bases not matched to a gene: 5. Germline CDR1 is SGHTA and CDR2 is FQGNSA. This CDR3 has 14 residues. In nucleotides, the CDR3 is TGTGCCAGCAGCTTTAGGGACAGGGGTGGCATTCAGTACTTC. Amino acid sequence: CASSFRDRGGIQYF.

The table lists this clonotype with many counts. This sequence joins TRBV7-2 and TRBJ2-7, with 7 bases that match TRBD2. Losses at the gene ends were 5 bases for V and 3 bases for J; bases not matched to a gene: 7. The CDR3 contains 14 residues. Germline V gene data show CDR1 as SGHTA and CDR2 as FQGNSA. In nucleotides, the CDR3 is TGTGCCAGCAGCGCTCGAGCGGGGAGCTACGAGCAGTACTTC. The encoded protein is CASSARAGSYEQYF. Combining the CDR3 with reference TRBV7-2 and TRBJ2-7 gives the whole variable domain GAGVSQSPSNKVTEKGKDVELRCDPISGHTALYWYRQSLGQGLEFLIYFQGNSAPDKSGLPSDRFSAERTGGSVSTLTIQRTQQEDSAVYLCASSARAGSYEQYFGPGTRLTVT.

The V call is TRBV12-3 or TRBV12-4, the J call TRBJ2-2; D tentatively reads TRBD1 or TRBD2 (6 bases each). This CDR3 has 14 amino acids. The ends were cut back, 8 bases at V and 5 bases at J, with 15 bases in the middle. The CDR3 DNA is TGTGCCAGCGGGGACGGGGGCTCAACCGGGGAGCTGTTTTTT. It specifies CASGDGGSTGELFF.

This clonotype was seen at least ten times. The chain combines TRBV20-1 with TRBJ2-2, with D tentatively TRBD2 (6 bases). CDR3 length equals 12 residues. Germline CDR1 DFQATT, CDR2 SNEGSKA (reference sequence). The ends were cut back, 3 bases at V and 7 bases at J, with 9 bases in the middle. This CDR3 is CSASAGYGELFF. The CDR3 DNA follows: TGCAGTGCTAGCGCGGGGTACGGGGAGCTGTTTTTT.

This clonotype occurred a few times. This chain uses TRBV3-1 with TRBJ2-7, with TRBD2 matching over 8 bases. Trimming cost V 1 base and J 3 bases; bases outside gene matches: 5. The CDR3 runs to 15 residues. The germline CDR1 and CDR2 sequences are LGHDT and YNNKEL (reference sequence). For the CDR3, the DNA is TGTGCCAGCAGCCAAGGAGCGGGAGAGGTCTACGAGCAGTACTTC. Its protein is CASSQGAGEVYEQYF.

This clonotype came up many times. An end of the junction differs from the germline gene, which may be a read error. The chain uses TRBV11-2 and TRBJ2-3; D might be TRBD2 (6 bases). CDR3 length equals 17 residues. CDR1 is SGHAT, CDR2 FQNNGV, per germline. CDR3 in amino acids: CATSLGGWGDITDTQYF. The CDR3, as DNA: TGTGCCACCAGCTTAGGAGGGTGGGGGGATATTACAGATACGCAGTATTTT.

This clonotype was found many times. The chain links TRBV14 to TRBJ1-6, with 7 bases identical to TRBD1. Germline trimming cut 0 bases from V and 7 bases from J; bases unmatched to any gene: 0. Germline CDR1 is SGHDN and CDR2 is FVKESK. CDR3 length equals 14 residues. In DNA form, the CDR3 reads TGTGCCAGCAGCCAAGAGACAGGGAATTCACCCCTCCACTTT. Amino acid sequence: CASSQETGNSPLHF.

This clonotype was detected only a few times. The V and J genes are TRBV3-1 and TRBJ2-5, with 9 bases aligning to TRBD1. Germline loops: CDR1 LGHDT, CDR2 YNNKEL (reference sequence). CDR3 length: 15 amino acids. With 2 bases clipped from V and 4 bases from J, the junction kept 5 bases outside the gene matches. The CDR3, as DNA: TGTGCCAGCAGCCAAAATACAGGGGGCTCAGAGACCCAGTACTTC. Translation gives CASSQNTGGSETQYF.

The chain links TRBV3-1 to TRBJ1-1; no definite D call. Per the germline V gene, CDR1 is LGHDT and CDR2 is YNNKEL (reference sequence). The CDR3 has 14 residues. Trimming removed 2 bases from V and 6 bases from J, with 13 bases in between. CDR3 sequence: CASSQLGKRAEAFF. In nucleotides, the CDR3 is TGTGCCAGCAGCCAACTAGGGAAGCGCGCTGAAGCTTTCTTT.